These T cell receptor beta chains were read from a single sample in a study of T cells expressing NK-cell markers. Reprocessing the 5' RACE reads, TCRdb reports a single entry for every CDR3 protein and omits DNA. The sample totals approximately 420,000 distinct CDR3 sequences. The sequencing sample was made of blood T cells: a sorted CD56 or NKG2C T cell subset, CD4+ or CD8+ T cells, or bulk PBMC T cells (not recorded which). The source of these receptors is a woman between 45 and 65 years old in good health. CDR3s include the opening cysteine and the closing phenylalanine or tryptophan.

cdr3_aa j_call v_call
CASSVLEGANTDTQYF TRBJ2-3 TRBV21-1
CASSHRDTTGELFF TRBJ2-2 TRBV3-1
CASRPDDWETQYF TRBJ2-5 TRBV5-1
CSAVGGDRGTEAFF TRBJ1-1 TRBV29-1
CASSPSGSPETQYF TRBJ2-5 TRBV6-2/TRBV6-3
CASSLDGTDEFLYGYTF TRBJ1-2 TRBV7-9
CASSANRGRTDTQYF TRBJ2-3 TRBV18
CASSLSVQTANTEAFF TRBJ1-1 TRBV5-1
CASSLKVGGTQETQYF TRBJ2-5 TRBV5-6
CASRPLLGPYTF TRBJ1-2 TRBV28
CATSDRGASGGIEAFF TRBJ1-1 TRBV24-1
CASSRQSGNTIYF TRBJ1-3 TRBV10-2
CSARDLVGRWTQYF TRBJ2-3 TRBV20-1
CAWRPTGRTNSPLHF TRBJ1-6 TRBV30
CASAFGGVGETQYF TRBJ2-5 TRBV12-5
CASSQLTGGANYGYTF TRBJ1-2 TRBV5-1
CASSLVSGRPGTGELFF TRBJ2-2 TRBV11-2
CASSFMGLAHYNEQFF TRBJ2-1 TRBV7-9
CASSHPSMGPTYNEQFF TRBJ2-1 TRBV12-3/TRBV12-4
CASSKGLAGGELFF TRBJ2-2 TRBV11-3